This TCR beta chain was recorded in a study of cytomegalovirus exposure and HLA in healthy donors. A multiplex PCR was run with 60 Vbeta primers and 13 Jbeta primers. The assay was immunoSEQ multiplex PCR, and TCRdb's table has in-frame clones only and misses some. Among fewer than 60,000 clones listed, approximately 84% were seen once. The CDR3 has 16 residues. Germline loops: CDR1 LNHNV, CDR2 YYDKDF (reference sequence). V dropped 1 base and J dropped 5; count of bases not matched to a gene: 9. This sequence was found in a man aged 50 to 59 in good health and CMV-seronegative. V usage is TRBV15 and J usage is TRBJ2-5; 8 positions agree with TRBD2. The sequenced sample was PBMCs. The CDR3 spells CATSRASGGDFETQYF. The CDR3 bases are TGTGCCACCAGCAGAGCCAGCGGGGGCGATTTCGAGACCCAGTACTTC.